This T cell receptor (beta chain) emerged from a study of blood T cell repertoires in COVID-19. For the study at large: Specimens from acute and convalescent COVID-19 originated in the United States, Italy and Spain. PBMCs, B-cell-depleted T cells, or T cells were the source of the cDNA or gDNA that made up the material.

The protocol was immunoSEQ multiplex PCR, while the TCRdb copy is restricted to in-frame clones and leaves out a portion. This table has 250,000 to 300,000 clones, around four fifths appearing once. Assignment of participants to cohorts was predicated upon participant-reported clinical history. The junction had 4 bases not matched to a gene; V was cut back by 3 bases and J by 1 base. Germline CDR1 KGHSH, CDR2 LQKENI. There are 18 residues in the CDR3. The rearrangement uses TRBV18 and TRBJ2-6, with 12 bases identical to TRBD2. Sequencing was carried out using PBMCs or T cells enriched from blood (not recorded which). The receptor was derived from a man younger than 40 with acute COVID-19. The CDR3 is CASSPGLAGFSGANVLTF. DNA of the CDR3: TGTGCCAGCTCACCGGGACTAGCGGGCTTTTCTGGGGCCAACGTCCTGACTTTC.